Given below is one TCR beta chain in context. The antigen is not known. This sample stems from a study of cytomegalovirus exposure and HLA in healthy donors. The study, taken as a whole, reports: Most subjects' HLA-A and HLA-B alleles were reportedly predicted from TCR beta sequences. Versus the approximately 700-donor mean, an Asian-associated ancestry cluster reportedly showed fewer N-insertions in a later analysis.

PCR employed 60 Vbeta and 13 Jbeta primers. Study processing details: Later reanalysis found 80 million or so unique TCR beta chains, roughly 10 million of them shared. Here immunoSEQ multiplex PCR was the method, and the copy in TCRdb shows in-frame clones only, minus some. The DNA gave D and trimming, while V, J and clone size come from that table. The sample contains fewer than 60,000 clones, 50% to 70% of which appear only once. CDR1 SGHAT and CDR2 FQDESV come from the germline V gene (reference sequence). The CDR3 contains 13 residues. V lost 5 bases, J lost 10 bases, and 15 bases lay in between.

The chain links TRBV11-1 to TRBJ2-1; D may be TRBD1 (5 bases). Sequencing was carried out using PBMCs. The sequence was collected from a human donor in good health. The CDR3 spells CASSPGRDYEQFF. DNA for the CDR3: TGTGCCAGCAGCCCCGGCAGGGATTACGAGCAGTTCTTC.